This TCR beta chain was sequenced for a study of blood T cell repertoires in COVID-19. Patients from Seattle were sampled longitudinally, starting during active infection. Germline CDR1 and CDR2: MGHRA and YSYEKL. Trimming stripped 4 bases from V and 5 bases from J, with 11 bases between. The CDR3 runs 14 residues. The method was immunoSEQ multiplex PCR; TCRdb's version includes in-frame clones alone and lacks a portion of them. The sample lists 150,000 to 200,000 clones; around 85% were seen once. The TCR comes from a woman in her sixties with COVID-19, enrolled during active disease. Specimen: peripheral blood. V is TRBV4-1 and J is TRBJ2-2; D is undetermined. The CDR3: CASSPRVLTGELFF. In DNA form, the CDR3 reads TGCGCCAGCAGCCCCCGCGTACTTACCGGGGAGCTGTTTTTT.